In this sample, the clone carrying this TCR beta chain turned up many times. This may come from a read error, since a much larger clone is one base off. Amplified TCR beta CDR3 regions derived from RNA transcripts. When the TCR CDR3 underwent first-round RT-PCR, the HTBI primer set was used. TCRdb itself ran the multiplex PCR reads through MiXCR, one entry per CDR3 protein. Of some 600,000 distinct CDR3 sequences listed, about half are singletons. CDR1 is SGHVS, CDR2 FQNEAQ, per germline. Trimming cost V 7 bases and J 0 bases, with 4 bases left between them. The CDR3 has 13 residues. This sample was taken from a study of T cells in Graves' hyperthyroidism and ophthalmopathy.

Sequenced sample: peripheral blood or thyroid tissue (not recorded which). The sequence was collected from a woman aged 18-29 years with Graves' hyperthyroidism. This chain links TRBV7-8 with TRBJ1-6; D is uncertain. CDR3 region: CASKSSYNSPLHF. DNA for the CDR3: TGTGCCAGCAAGAGCTCCTATAATTCACCCCTCCACTTT.